The 21 T cell receptor beta chains in this list originate from one sample, sequenced in a study of blood T cell repertoires in COVID-19. Sequenced by immunoSEQ multiplex PCR; TCRdb stores in-frame clones only, minus some. The table has more than 15,000 clones, around 90% seen once. The sequenced sample was peripheral blood. These receptors were collected from a woman of 80 years or more with COVID-19, enrolled during active disease.

This rearrangement joins TRBV7-9 to TRBJ1-6; no clear D gene. Germline CDR1 is SEHNR and CDR2 is FQNEAQ (reference sequence). CDR3 length: 17 amino acids. V lost 0 bases and J lost 4, with 13 bases in between. CDR3 DNA sequence: TGTGCCAGCAGCTTAGCCGCAGGATTCTCATATAATTCACCCCTCCACTTT. It yields the protein CASSLAAGFSYNSPLHF.

In its sample, this clone was seen a few times. The rearrangement joins TRBV6-5 to TRBJ2-7; D remains unclear. Germline V gene data show CDR1 as MNHEY and CDR2 as SVGAGI. V was clipped by 6 bases and J by 0 bases, with 12 bases between them. CDR3 length: 14 residues. This CDR3 reads CASRRQVTSYEQYF. CDR3 nucleotides: TGTGCCAGCAGGCGCCAGGTAACCTCCTACGAGCAGTACTTC.

The V gene is TRBV7-9, the J gene TRBJ2-1, with D unclear. The CDR3 spans 16 residues. Germline CDR1 and CDR2: SEHNR and FQNEAQ (reference sequence). The germline V and J ends were trimmed by 2 bases and 4 bases, with 15 bases remaining between them. Here the CDR3 DNA reads TGTGCCAGCAGCTTACAAGCGAGCTCGCGGTACAATGAGCAGTTCTTC. This sequence encodes CASSLQASSRYNEQFF.

V gene TRBV11-2 combines with J gene TRBJ1-6, with a possible D match to TRBD1 (6 bases). The CDR3 is made up of 13 amino acids. Looked up from germline, CDR1 is SGHAT and CDR2 is FQNNGV. V lost 3 bases, J lost 10 bases, and 10 bases lay in between. The CDR3 DNA follows: TGTGCCAGCAGCTTTCCAGGGGAATCACCCCTCCACTTT. Translated: CASSFPGESPLHF.

V is TRBV7-9 and J is TRBJ2-1; TRBD1 aligns across 7 bases. Per the germline V gene, CDR1 is SEHNR and CDR2 is FQNEAQ (reference sequence). V was pared by 4 bases and J by 8 bases, with 5 bases of the junction left unmatched. The CDR3 extends over 13 amino acids. The DNA of the CDR3 is TGTGCCAGCAGCTCTGGACAGGTCTATGAGCAGTTCTTC. It translates to CASSSGQVYEQFF.

This clone was seen a few times. V usage is TRBV15 and J usage is TRBJ1-2; 7 bases align to TRBD1. Germline V lookup: CDR1 LNHNV, CDR2 YYDKDF (reference sequence). There are 14 residues in the CDR3. V dropped 1 base and J dropped 4; count of bases not matched to a gene: 3. The DNA for the CDR3 is TGTGCCACCAGCAGAGCACAGGGGACCTATGGCTACACCTTC. Residues: CATSRAQGTYGYTF. The full variable domain, rest sourced from reference TRBV15 and TRBJ1-2, is DAMVIQNPRYQVTQFGKPVTLSCSQTLNHNVMYWYQQKSSQAPKLLFHYYDKDFNNEADTPDNFQSRRPNTSFCFLDIRSPGLGDTAMYLCATSRAQGTYGYTFGSGTRLTVV.

This chain connects TRBV9 to TRBJ2-2, with D tentatively TRBD2 (6 bases). There are 15 residues in the CDR3. CDR1 is SGDLS and CDR2 is YYNGEE in the germline V gene. V gave up 0 bases and J gave up 5 bases, with 11 bases separating them. The CDR3 spells CASSVGSGRTGELFF. Written as DNA, the CDR3 is TGTGCCAGCAGCGTAGGTTCAGGGAGGACCGGGGAGCTGTTTTTT.

CDR3 nucleotide sequence: TGTGCCAGCAGCCCCCAAGGGGGGGGTTCACCCCTCCACTTT. Translation gives CASSPQGGGSPLHF. The chain combines TRBV3-1 (or the pseudogene TRBV3-2) with TRBJ1-6, with D possibly matching TRBD1 (6 bases). The CDR3 covers 14 residues. The V and J ends lost 4 bases and 9 bases respectively, with 13 bases between them. CDR1 LGHDT and CDR2 YNNKEL come from the germline V gene (reference sequence).

V and J are TRBV7-7 and TRBJ2-1; D is perhaps TRBD2 (6 bases). The germline CDR1 and CDR2 sequences are SSHAT and FNYEAQ (reference sequence). Trimming removed 5 bases from V and 9 bases from J, with 17 bases in between. This CDR3 is built from 14 residues. CDR3 region: CASSPGSSWTEQFF. DNA for the CDR3: TGTGCCAGCAGCCCCGGGAGTTCGTGGACTGAGCAGTTCTTC.

The genes are TRBV7-3 and TRBJ2-7; maybe TRBD2 (5 bases). The germline CDR1 and CDR2 sequences are SGHTA and FQGTGA. V dropped 6 bases and J dropped 0 bases, with 15 bases sitting between them. The CDR3 is made up of 15 amino acids. In DNA form, the CDR3 reads TGTGCCAGCAGGTCCCCTGGACTCTCCTCCTACGAGCAGTACTTC. This gives the protein CASRSPGLSSYEQYF.

V gene TRBV5-5 combines with J gene TRBJ1-1; D is ambiguous. Between the trimmed V and J ends, which lost 4 bases and 0 bases, there was a span of 10 bases. The V gene's germline CDR1 is SGHKS and CDR2 YYEKEE (reference sequence). The CDR3 is 14 residues long. The CDR3 loop reads CASSAGSLNTEAFF. As DNA, the CDR3 is TGTGCCAGCAGCGCCGGGAGCTTGAACACTGAAGCTTTCTTT.

This chain joins TRBV18 and TRBJ2-3, with a weak D call TRBD2 (6 bases). The CDR3 totals 14 residues. CDR1 is KGHSH and CDR2 is LQKENI in the germline V gene. Between the trimmed V and J ends, which lost 3 bases and 2 bases, there was a span of 9 bases. CDR3 residues: CASSPQGLTDTQYF. The CDR3 DNA follows: TGTGCCAGCTCACCCCAGGGACTCACAGATACGCAGTATTTT. Full variable domain (missing parts from reference TRBV18 and TRBJ2-3): NAGVMQNPRHLVRRRGQEARLRCSPMKGHSHVYWYRQLPEEGLKFMVYLQKENIIDESGMPKERFSAEFPKEGPSILRIQQVVRGDSAAYFCASSPQGLTDTQYFGPGTRLTVL.

CDR3 nucleotide sequence: TGCGCCAGCAGCCGGGGAGAGACAGGGGCTCATAATTCACCCCTCCACTTT. Translating gives CASSRGETGAHNSPLHF. The rearrangement links TRBV5-1 to TRBJ1-6, with TRBD1 matching over 8 bases. In germline, CDR1 is SGHRS, CDR2 YFSETQ. V lost 4 bases and J lost 5; bases outside the gene matches: 11. The CDR3 runs 17 residues.

The J gene is TRBJ2-1, the V gene TRBV7-2; a possible D gene is TRBD2 (6 bases). From germline, CDR1 is SGHTA and CDR2 FQGNSA. Between the trimmed V and J ends, which lost 4 bases and 6 bases, there was a span of 19 bases. The CDR3 totals 16 residues. CDR3 DNA sequence: TGTGCCAGCAGCTCCCGTCAAGCTAGCGCGGGCAATGAGCAGTTCTTC. This codes for CASSSRQASAGNEQFF.

V is TRBV5-6 and J is TRBJ2-1; 8 bases map to TRBD2. Germline CDR1 and CDR2: SGHDT and YYEEEE. V was clipped by 3 bases and J by 4 bases; unmatched bases: 12. The CDR3 sequence is 17 residues long. The CDR3 DNA follows: TGTGCCAGCAGCTCCCGCAGGTGGCTAGCGGGTTACAATGAGCAGTTCTTC. Amino acids: CASSSRRWLAGYNEQFF. Filled out from reference TRBV5-6 and TRBJ2-1, the complete variable domain reads DAGVTQSPTHLIKTRGQQVTLRCSPKSGHDTVSWYQQALGQGPQFIFQYYEEEERQRGNFPDRFSGHQFPNYSSELNVNALLLGDSALYLCASSSRRWLAGYNEQFFGPGTRLTVL.

The chain recombines TRBV7-2 with TRBJ1-5, with a weak D call TRBD1 (5 bases). In germline, CDR1 is SGHTA, CDR2 FQGNSA. The ends were cut back, 1 base at V and 4 bases at J, with 11 bases in the middle. The CDR3 spans 15 residues. This CDR3 is CASSLESGINQPQHF. CDR3 coding DNA: TGTGCCAGCAGCTTAGAATCAGGGATAAATCAGCCCCAGCATTTT.

The J gene is TRBJ2-2, the V gene TRBV24-1, with D possibly TRBD1 on 5 matching bases. Germline V gene data show CDR1 as KGHDR and CDR2 as SFDVKD. The CDR3 spans 16 residues. The V and J ends lost 3 bases and 2 bases respectively, with 12 bases between them. The CDR3 protein is CATSDITTGNTGELFF. In DNA, the CDR3 is TGTGCCACCAGTGATATTACCACAGGTAACACCGGGGAGCTGTTTTTT.

This rearrangement joins TRBV24-1 to TRBJ1-2, with D possibly matching TRBD1 (6 bases). The CDR3 runs to 15 residues. The V end was cut by 4 bases, the J end by 4 bases, with 15 bases between. Germline values: CDR1 KGHDR, CDR2 SFDVKD. The CDR3 DNA is TGTGCCACCAGTGACCCTGCGGGGGGCGGCTATGGCTACACCTTC. This codes for CATSDPAGGGYGYTF.

The J gene is TRBJ2-7, the V gene TRBV4-1; D not certain. The V gene's germline CDR1 is MGHRA and CDR2 YSYEKL. The CDR3 runs 14 residues. The germline V and J ends were trimmed by 1 base and 2 bases, with 9 bases remaining between them. CDR3 protein: CASSQGLDPYEQYF. The CDR3 DNA reads TGCGCCAGCAGCCAAGGCCTAGATCCCTACGAGCAGTACTTC.

V and J are TRBV27 and TRBJ1-1; 12 bases fit TRBD1. The germline V gene has CDR1 MNHEY and CDR2 SMNVEV (reference sequence). V shed 0 bases and J 5 bases; nucleotides not matched to a gene: 10. This CDR3 spans 18 amino acids. Here the CDR3 DNA reads TGTGCCAGCAGTTTATCCCCCGTCGGGACAGGGGGCCGTACTGAAGCTTTCTTT. Residues: CASSLSPVGTGGRTEAFF.

The J gene is TRBJ2-6, the V gene TRBV19; D uncertain. The germline gives CDR1 LNHDA, CDR2 SQIVND (reference sequence). The CDR3 contains 14 residues. V gave up 5 bases and J gave up 0 bases, with 5 bases separating them. As DNA, the CDR3 is TGTGCCAGTAGTGGAGACTCTGGGGCCAACGTCCTGACTTTC. This encodes CASSGDSGANVLTF. Filled out from reference TRBV19 and TRBJ2-6, the complete variable domain reads DGGITQSPKYLFRKEGQNVTLSCEQNLNHDAMYWYRQDPGQGLRLIYYSQIVNDFQKGDIAEGYSVSREKKESFPLTVTSAQKNPTAFYLCASSGDSGANVLTFGAGSRLTVL.